This record covers a single TCR beta chain. The antigen remains undetermined. Measured with immunoSEQ multiplex PCR; TCRdb has only the in-frame clones, and not every one. The data show about 680,000 clones, with around 90% seen just once and approximately 1.5% held by the top ten. Germline loops: CDR1 MNHEY, CDR2 SVGAGI. The V gene lost 4 bases and the J gene lost 6 bases, with 19 bases spanning the gap. The CDR3 has 15 amino acids. This sample stems from a study of Ad26.COV2.S vaccination and SARS-CoV-2 variants. Study as a whole: The donor participated in the COV1001 trial, in its Ad26.COV2.S arm. Intramuscular Ad26.COV2.S at 5x10^10 or 1x10^11 viral particles. General study points: Spike-specific TCR breadth ran higher among vaccine recipients than placebo recipients. The TCR breadth and depth analyses may have understated or missed part of the total T cell responses.

Treatment noted: some 20 received Ad26.COV2.S at low or high dose, single or two shots; 5 received placebo; per-sample allocation not given. Sampling occurred on day 63 after the first vaccine or placebo injection. The chain links TRBV6-5 to TRBJ2-7; no clear D. The receptor's source is a person aged 18-60 years who received the Ad26.COV2.S COVID-19 vaccine or a placebo. The sample in question was peripheral blood, obtained in a trial of Ad26.COV2.S vaccine versus placebo. In DNA form, the CDR3 reads TGTGCCAGCAGTTTGTATGGGCGCCGGTGGTCCGAGCAGTACTTC. It yields the protein CASSLYGRRWSEQYF.